The present TCR beta chain was sequenced within a study of T cells in Graves' hyperthyroidism and ophthalmopathy. Graves' hyperthyroidism was deemed stable absent ophthalmopathy progression within 18 months. The patients, who ranged from 18 to 65 in age, presented with newly diagnosed hyperthyroidism lasting under 2 months. Lactation, pregnancy, other autoimmune disease or uncontrolled infection led to exclusion of patients. The authors obtained PBMCs from roughly 10 ml of fresh peripheral blood. V was shortened by 4 bases and J by 5 bases, with 12 bases between the two germline ends. The CDR3 is made up of 14 amino acids. Germline-derived CDR1 and CDR2 are MNHNS and SASEGT. Researchers took RNA transcripts and amplified the TCR beta CDR3 regions from them. A set of HTBI primers served as the primers for a first-round RT-PCR of the TCR CDR3. MiXCR, applied by TCRdb to the multiplex PCR reads, yields one record per CDR3 protein. The sample shows about 500,000 distinct CDR3 sequences, over 13% of them seen only once.

The chain uses TRBV6-1 and TRBJ1-5; D may be TRBD1 (6 bases). This clonotype originated in a young woman with Graves' hyperthyroidism. Sequenced sample: blood. CDR3 nucleotides: TGTGCCAGCAGTGGCTACAGGGCGGATCAGCCCCAGCATTTT. This codes for CASSGYRADQPQHF.